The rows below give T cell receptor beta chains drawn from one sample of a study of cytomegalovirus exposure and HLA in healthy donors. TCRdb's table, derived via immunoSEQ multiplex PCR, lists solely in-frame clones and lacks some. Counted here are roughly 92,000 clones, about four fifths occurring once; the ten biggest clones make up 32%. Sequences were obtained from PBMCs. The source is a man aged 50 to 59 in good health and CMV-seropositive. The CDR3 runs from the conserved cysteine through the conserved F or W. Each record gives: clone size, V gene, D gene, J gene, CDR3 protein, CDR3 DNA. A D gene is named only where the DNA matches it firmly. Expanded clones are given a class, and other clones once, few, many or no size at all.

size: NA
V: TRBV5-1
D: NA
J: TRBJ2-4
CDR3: CASSLGAFGNIQYF
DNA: TGCGCCAGCAGCTTGGGGGCGTTCGGAAACATTCAGTACTTC

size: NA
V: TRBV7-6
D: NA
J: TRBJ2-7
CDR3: CASSSPPGEQYF
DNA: TGTGCCAGCAGCTCCCCTCCGGGCGAGCAGTACTTC

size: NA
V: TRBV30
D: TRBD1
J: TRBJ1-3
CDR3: CARRWTGASWGNTIYF
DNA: TGTGCCCGGAGGTGGACAGGGGCATCTTGGGGAAACACCATATATTTT

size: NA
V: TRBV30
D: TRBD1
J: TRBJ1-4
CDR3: CAWSLGTGRNEKLFF
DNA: TGTGCCTGGAGTCTAGGGACAGGAAGAAATGAAAAACTGTTTTTT

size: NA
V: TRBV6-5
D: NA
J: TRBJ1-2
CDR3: CASSYSTGGYGYTF
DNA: TGTGCCAGCAGTTACTCGACAGGAGGCTATGGCTACACCTTC

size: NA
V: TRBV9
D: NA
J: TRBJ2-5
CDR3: CASSALSDYPETQYF
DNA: TGTGCCAGCAGCGCATTATCGGACTACCCAGAGACCCAGTACTTC

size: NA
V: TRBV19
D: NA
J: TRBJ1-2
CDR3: CASSMIQGELYGYTF
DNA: TGTGCCAGTAGTATGATACAGGGCGAGTTATATGGCTACACCTTC

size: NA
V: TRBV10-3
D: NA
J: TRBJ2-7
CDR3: CAISEVVASEQYF
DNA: TGTGCCATCAGTGAAGTGGTAGCAAGCGAGCAGTACTTC

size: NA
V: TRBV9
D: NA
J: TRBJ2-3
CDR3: CASSVGAGSTDTQYF
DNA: TGTGCCAGCAGCGTAGGCGCGGGGAGCACAGATACGCAGTATTTT

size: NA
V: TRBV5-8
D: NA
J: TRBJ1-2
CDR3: CASSGGNYGYTF
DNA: TGTGCCAGCAGTGGAGGGAATTATGGCTACACCTTC

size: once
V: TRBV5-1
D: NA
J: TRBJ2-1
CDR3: CASSLGQGTYNEQFF
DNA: TGCGCCAGCAGCTTGGGGCAGGGGACCTACAATGAGCAGTTCTTC

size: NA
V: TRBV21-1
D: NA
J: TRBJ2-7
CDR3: CALALHRGRPVYEQYF
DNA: TGTGCCTTGGCCCTCCACAGGGGACGGCCGGTCTACGAGCAGTACTTC

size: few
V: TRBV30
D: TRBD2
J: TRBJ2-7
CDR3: CAWSVQGRGTSGHEQYF
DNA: TGTGCCTGGAGTGTTCAAGGGCGCGGGACTAGCGGCCACGAGCAGTACTTC

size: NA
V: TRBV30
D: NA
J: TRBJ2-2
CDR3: CAWSVYGGGELFF
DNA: TGTGCCTGGAGTGTATACGGTGGCGGGGAGCTGTTTTTT

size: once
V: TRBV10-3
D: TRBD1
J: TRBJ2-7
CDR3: CAIAQWRDRGHEQYF
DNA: TGTGCCATCGCGCAGTGGCGGGACAGGGGGCACGAGCAGTACTTC

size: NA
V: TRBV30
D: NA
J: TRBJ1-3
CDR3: CAWRPGGLGNTIYF
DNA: TGTGCCTGGAGACCCGGGGGATTGGGAAACACCATATATTTT

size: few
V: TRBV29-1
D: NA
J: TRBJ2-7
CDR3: CSVGAGTSSYEQYF
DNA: TGCAGCGTTGGGGCCGGGACATCTTCCTACGAGCAGTACTTC

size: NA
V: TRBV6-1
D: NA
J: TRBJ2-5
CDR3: CASSALQETQYF
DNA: TGTGCCAGCAGTGCCCTACAAGAGACCCAGTACTTC

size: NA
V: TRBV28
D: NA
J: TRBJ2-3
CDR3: CASSTQGGESTDTQYF
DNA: TGTGCCAGCAGCACACAGGGAGGGGAGAGCACAGATACGCAGTATTTT

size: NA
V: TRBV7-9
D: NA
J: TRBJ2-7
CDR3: CSSSADRYSYEQYF
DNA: TGTTCCAGCAGCGCAGACAGATACTCCTACGAGCAGTACTTC

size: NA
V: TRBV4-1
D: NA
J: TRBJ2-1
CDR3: CASSQRDGQNEQFF
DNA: TGCGCCAGCAGCCAGCGGGACGGACAAAATGAGCAGTTCTTC

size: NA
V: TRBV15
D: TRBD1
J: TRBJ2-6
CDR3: CATSLPQGTGTGGSGANGLTF
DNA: TGTGCCACCAGCTTGCCCCAAGGTACCGGGACAGGGGGCTCTGGGGCCAACGGCCTGACTTTC

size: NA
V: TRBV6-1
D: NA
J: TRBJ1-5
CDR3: CASSEGAGQPQHF
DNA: TGTGCCAGCAGTGAAGGGGCCGGTCAGCCCCAGCATTTT

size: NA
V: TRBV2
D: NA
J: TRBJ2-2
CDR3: CASSEFSGELFF
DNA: TGTGCCAGCAGTGAATTCTCCGGGGAGCTGTTTTTT

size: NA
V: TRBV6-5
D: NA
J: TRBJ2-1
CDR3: CASTAGISYNEQFF
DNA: TGTGCCAGCACGGCGGGGATCTCCTACAATGAGCAGTTCTTC

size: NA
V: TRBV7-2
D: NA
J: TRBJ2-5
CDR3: CASSFSGFGGKIKTQYF
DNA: TGTGCCAGCAGCTTTTCAGGATTTGGGGGGAAGATAAAGACCCAGTACTTC

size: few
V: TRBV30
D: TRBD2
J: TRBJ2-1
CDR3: CAWRAGGRRVDEQFF
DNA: TGTGCCTGGAGGGCGGGAGGACGCCGGGTGGATGAGCAGTTCTTC

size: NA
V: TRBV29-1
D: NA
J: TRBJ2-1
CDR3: CSVDPSSEYNEQFF
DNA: TGCAGCGTTGATCCATCTAGCGAGTACAATGAGCAGTTCTTC

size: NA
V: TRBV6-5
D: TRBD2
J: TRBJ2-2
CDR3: CASTRTSGRLGELFF
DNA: TGTGCCAGCACACGGACTAGCGGGAGACTCGGGGAGCTGTTTTTT

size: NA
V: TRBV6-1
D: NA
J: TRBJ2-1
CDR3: CASSPEDFSNEQFF
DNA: TGTGCCAGCAGCCCTGAGGACTTCAGCAATGAGCAGTTCTTC

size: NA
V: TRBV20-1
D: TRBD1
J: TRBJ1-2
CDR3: CSASDRVGYTF
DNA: TGCAGTGCTAGTGACAGGGTGGGCTACACCTTC

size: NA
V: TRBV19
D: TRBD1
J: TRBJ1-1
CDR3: CASEDRGMNTEAFF
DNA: TGTGCCAGCGAAGACAGGGGCATGAACACTGAAGCTTTCTTT

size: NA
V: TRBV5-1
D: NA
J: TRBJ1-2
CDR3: CASSLQQDAYGYTF
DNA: TGCGCCAGCAGCTTGCAACAGGATGCATATGGCTACACCTTC

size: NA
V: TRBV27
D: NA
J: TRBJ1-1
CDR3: CASSSGATTMNTEAFF
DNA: TGTGCCAGCAGTTCAGGGGCCACCACCATGAACACTGAAGCTTTCTTT

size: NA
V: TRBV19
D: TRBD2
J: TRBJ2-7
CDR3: CASSIDAGGSYEQYF
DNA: TGTGCCAGTAGTATAGACGCGGGAGGGTCCTACGAGCAGTACTTC

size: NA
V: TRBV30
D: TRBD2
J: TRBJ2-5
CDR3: CAWRSGTETQYF
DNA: TGTGCCTGGAGGAGCGGGACAGAGACCCAGTACTTC

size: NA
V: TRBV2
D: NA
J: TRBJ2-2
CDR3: CASSRLEGTGELFF
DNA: TGTGCCAGCAGTCGACTAGAGGGCACCGGGGAGCTGTTTTTT

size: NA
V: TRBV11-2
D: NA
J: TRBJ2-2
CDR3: CASSENLVGAGELFF
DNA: TGTGCCAGCAGCGAAAATCTTGTCGGGGCCGGGGAGCTGTTTTTT

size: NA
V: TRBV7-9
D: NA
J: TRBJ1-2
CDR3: CASSNSNYGYTF
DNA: TGTGCCAGCAGCAACAGTAACTATGGCTACACCTTC

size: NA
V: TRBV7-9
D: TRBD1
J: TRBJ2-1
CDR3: CASRTGGMDEQFF
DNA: TGTGCCAGCAGGACAGGGGGCATGGATGAGCAGTTCTTC